This TCR beta chain comes out of a study of OX40 agonist ivuxolimab in advanced cancers. About the research overall: Patients were dosed with the agonistic anti-OX40 (CD134) antibody ivuxolimab. Ivuxolimab was delivered to patients intravenously every 2 weeks at doses spanning 0.01 to 10 mg/kg. Study results and limitations: Expansion of clones was among the lowest in partial responders at 0.1-3.0 mg/kg.

This clone was counted once. Its specificity is unknown. Clones were read by immunoSEQ multiplex PCR, and TCRdb kept only the in-frame ones, dropping some. Among 45,000 to 65,000 clones listed, about four fifths were seen once. The length of the CDR3 is 16 residues. Germline CDR1 is SGHVS and CDR2 is FQNEAQ. V was cut by 0 bases and J by 0 bases, with 9 bases left in between. The sequence was collected from an adult with an advanced solid tumor such as melanoma, head and neck, liver or kidney cancer. The starting material was CD4+ or CD8+ T cells sorted from blood, obtained in a trial of the OX40 agonist ivuxolimab. The V gene is TRBV7-8, the J gene TRBJ1-5, with D hard to call. The CDR3, as DNA: TGTGCCAGCAGCTTAGCGCGGCAGAATAGCAATCAGCCCCAGCATTTT. Protein sequence: CASSLARQNSNQPQHF.